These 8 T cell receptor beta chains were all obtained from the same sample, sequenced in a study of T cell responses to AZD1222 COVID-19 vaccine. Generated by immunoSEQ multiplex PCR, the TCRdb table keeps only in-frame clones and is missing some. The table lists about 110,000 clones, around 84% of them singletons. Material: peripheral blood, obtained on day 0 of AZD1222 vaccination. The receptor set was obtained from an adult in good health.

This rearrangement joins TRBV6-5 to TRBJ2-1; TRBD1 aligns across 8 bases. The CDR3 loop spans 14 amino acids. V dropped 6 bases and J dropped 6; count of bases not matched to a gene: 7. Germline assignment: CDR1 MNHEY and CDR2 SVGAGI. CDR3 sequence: CASSSGQDPNEQFF. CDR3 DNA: TGTGCCAGCAGCTCGGGACAGGACCCCAATGAGCAGTTCTTC.

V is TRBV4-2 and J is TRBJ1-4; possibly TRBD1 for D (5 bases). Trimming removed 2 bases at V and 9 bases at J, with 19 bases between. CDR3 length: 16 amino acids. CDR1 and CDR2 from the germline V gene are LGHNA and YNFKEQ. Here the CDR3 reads CASSQIPGRSEKKLFF. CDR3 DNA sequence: TGTGCCAGCAGCCAAATACCGGGACGGTCAGAGAAAAAACTGTTTTTT.

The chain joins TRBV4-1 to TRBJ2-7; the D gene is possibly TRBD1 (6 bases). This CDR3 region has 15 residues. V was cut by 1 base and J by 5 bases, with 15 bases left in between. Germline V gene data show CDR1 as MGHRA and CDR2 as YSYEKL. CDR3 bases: TGCGCCAGCAGCCAAGGAGGGGGAACGCTAGACGAGCAGTACTTC. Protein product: CASSQGGGTLDEQYF.

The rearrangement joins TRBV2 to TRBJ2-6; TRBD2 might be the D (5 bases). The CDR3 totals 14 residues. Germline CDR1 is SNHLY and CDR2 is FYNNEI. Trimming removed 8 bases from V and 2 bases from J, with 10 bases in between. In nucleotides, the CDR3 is TGTGCCAGCCGGAGGTCGGCTGGGGCCAACGTCCTGACTTTC. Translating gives CASRRSAGANVLTF.

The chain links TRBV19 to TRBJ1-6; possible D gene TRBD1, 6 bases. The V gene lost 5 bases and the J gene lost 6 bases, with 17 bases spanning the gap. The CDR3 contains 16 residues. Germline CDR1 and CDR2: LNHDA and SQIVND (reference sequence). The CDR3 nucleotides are TGTGCCAGTAGTTCCAAACAGGGAATCGGTAATTCACCCCTCCACTTT. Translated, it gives CASSSKQGIGNSPLHF.

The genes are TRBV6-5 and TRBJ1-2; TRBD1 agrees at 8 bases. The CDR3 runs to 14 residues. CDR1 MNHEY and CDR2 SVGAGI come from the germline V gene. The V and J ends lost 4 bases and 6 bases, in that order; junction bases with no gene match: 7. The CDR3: CASSSQGGANGYTF. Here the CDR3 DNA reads TGTGCCAGCAGTTCACAGGGGGGCGCAAATGGCTACACCTTC.

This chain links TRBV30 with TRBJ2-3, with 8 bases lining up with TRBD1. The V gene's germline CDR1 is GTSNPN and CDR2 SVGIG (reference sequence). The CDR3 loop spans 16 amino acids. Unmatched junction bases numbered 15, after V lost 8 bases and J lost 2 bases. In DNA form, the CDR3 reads TGTGCCCACCAGGGGGCGGCCGGGACAGCCACAGATACGCAGTATTTT. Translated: CAHQGAAGTATDTQYF.

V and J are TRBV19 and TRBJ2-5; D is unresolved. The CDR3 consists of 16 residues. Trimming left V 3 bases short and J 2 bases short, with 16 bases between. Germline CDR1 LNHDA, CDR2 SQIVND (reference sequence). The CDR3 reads CASSITETYNQETQYF. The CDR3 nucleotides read TGTGCCAGTAGTATTACGGAAACATACAATCAAGAGACCCAGTACTTC.